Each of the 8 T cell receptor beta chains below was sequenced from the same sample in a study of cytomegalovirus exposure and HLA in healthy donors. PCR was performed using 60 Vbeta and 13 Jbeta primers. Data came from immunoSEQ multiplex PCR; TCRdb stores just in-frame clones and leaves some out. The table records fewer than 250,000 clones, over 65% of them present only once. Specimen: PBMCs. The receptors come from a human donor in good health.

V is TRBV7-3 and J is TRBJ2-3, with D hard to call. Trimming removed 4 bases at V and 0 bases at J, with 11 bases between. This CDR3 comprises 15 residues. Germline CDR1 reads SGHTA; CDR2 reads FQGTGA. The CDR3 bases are TGTGCCAGCAGCTCCCCGACAAGTAGCACAGATACGCAGTATTTT. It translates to CASSSPTSSTDTQYF.

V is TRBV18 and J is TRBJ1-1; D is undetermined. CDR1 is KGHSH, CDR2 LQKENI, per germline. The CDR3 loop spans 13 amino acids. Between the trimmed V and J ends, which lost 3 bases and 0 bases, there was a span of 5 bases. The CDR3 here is CASSPSLNTEAFF. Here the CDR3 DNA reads TGTGCCAGCTCACCTAGTTTGAACACTGAAGCTTTCTTT.

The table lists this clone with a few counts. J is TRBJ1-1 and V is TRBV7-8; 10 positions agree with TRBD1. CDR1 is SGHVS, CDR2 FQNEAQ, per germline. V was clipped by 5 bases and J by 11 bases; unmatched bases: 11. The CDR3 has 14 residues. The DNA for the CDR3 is TGTGCCAGCAGCATTACGGGGACAGGGGCGATGGCTTTCTTT. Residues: CASSITGTGAMAFF.

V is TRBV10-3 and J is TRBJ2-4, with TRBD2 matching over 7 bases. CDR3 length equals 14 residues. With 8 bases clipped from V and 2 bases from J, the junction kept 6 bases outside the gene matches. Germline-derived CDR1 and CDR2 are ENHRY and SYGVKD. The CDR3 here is CAIGEGGSKNIQYF. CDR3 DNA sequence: TGTGCCATCGGAGAGGGAGGGTCCAAAAACATTCAGTACTTC.

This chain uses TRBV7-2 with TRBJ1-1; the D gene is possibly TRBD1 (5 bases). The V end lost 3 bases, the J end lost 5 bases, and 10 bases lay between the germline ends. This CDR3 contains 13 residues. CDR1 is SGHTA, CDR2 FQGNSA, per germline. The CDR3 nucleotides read TGTGCCAGCAGCTTGTTGGGGGGGACTGAAGCTTTCTTT. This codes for CASSLLGGTEAFF.

CDR3 nucleotides: TGTGCCAGCAGCTTAGAGGTTTCGGGATTCTATGGCTACACCTTC. It encodes CASSLEVSGFYGYTF. This rearrangement joins TRBV7-8 to TRBJ1-2, with unresolved D. The CDR3 runs to 15 residues. In germline, CDR1 is SGHVS, CDR2 FQNEAQ. V shed 1 base and J shed 4 bases, with 13 bases lying between them. Filled out from reference TRBV7-8 and TRBJ1-2, the complete variable domain reads GAGVSQSPRYKVAKRGQDVALRCDPISGHVSLFWYQQALGQGPEFLTYFQNEAQLDKSGLPSDRFFAERPEGSVSTLKIQRTQQEDSAVYLCASSLEVSGFYGYTFGSGTRLTVV.

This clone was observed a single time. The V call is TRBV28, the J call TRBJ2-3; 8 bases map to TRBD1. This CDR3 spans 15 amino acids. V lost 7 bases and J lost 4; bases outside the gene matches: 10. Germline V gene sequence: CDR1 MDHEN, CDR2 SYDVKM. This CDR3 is CASTSQGEVADTQYF. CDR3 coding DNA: TGTGCCAGCACCTCACAGGGGGAGGTGGCAGATACGCAGTATTTT. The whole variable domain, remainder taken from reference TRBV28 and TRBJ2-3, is DVKVTQSSRYLVKRTGEKVFLECVQDMDHENMFWYRQDPGLGLRLIYFSYDVKMKEKGDIPEGYSVSREKKERFSLILESASTNQTSMYLCASTSQGEVADTQYFGPGTRLTVL.

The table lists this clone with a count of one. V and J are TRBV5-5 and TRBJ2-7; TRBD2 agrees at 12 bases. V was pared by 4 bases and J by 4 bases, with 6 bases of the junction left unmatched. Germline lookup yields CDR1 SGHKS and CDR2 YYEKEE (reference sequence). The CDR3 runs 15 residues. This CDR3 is CASSLAGTSGYEQYF. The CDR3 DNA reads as TGTGCCAGCAGCCTAGCCGGGACTAGCGGGTACGAGCAGTACTTC.